Following are 7 T cell receptor beta chains from one sample sequenced in a study of T cell changes during pregnancy in multiple sclerosis. Clones were read by immunoSEQ multiplex PCR, and TCRdb kept only the in-frame ones, dropping some. The table has under 100,000 clones, over 90% seen once; the top ten hold about 2.3%. The sequencing here drew on peripheral blood, taken in the third trimester of pregnancy. These receptors all stem from a female donor with multiple sclerosis, enrolled in a pregnancy study.

The chain is built from TRBV18 and TRBJ2-1, with TRBD1 identical over 7 bases. There are 15 residues in the CDR3. The V and J ends lost 3 bases and 6 bases, in that order; junction bases with no gene match: 8. Looked up from germline, CDR1 is KGHSH and CDR2 is LQKENI. The CDR3: CASSPRQGLGNEQFF. The CDR3 coding sequence is TGTGCCAGCTCACCTAGACAGGGTCTGGGCAATGAGCAGTTCTTC.

The chain joins TRBV9 to TRBJ2-3, with D perhaps matching TRBD1 (6 bases). V lost 5 bases and J lost 2, with 12 bases in between. The CDR3 is 14 residues long. Per the germline V gene, CDR1 is SGDLS and CDR2 is YYNGEE. CDR3 DNA sequence: TGTGCCAGCAGTATTGCAGGGGTCACAGATACGCAGTATTTT. This gives the protein CASSIAGVTDTQYF.

The chain has TRBV27 and TRBJ2-1; possible D gene TRBD1, 6 bases. The V end lost 5 bases, the J end lost 6 bases, and 11 bases lay between the germline ends. Germline values: CDR1 MNHEY, CDR2 SMNVEV (reference sequence). The CDR3 is 13 amino acids. Written as DNA, the CDR3 is TGTGCCAGCAGTCCCTCAGGGGCCAATGAGCAGTTCTTC. Translation gives CASSPSGANEQFF.

The rearrangement links TRBV5-4 to TRBJ2-3; 7 nucleotides match TRBD1. The CDR3 has 14 residues. Germline-derived CDR1 and CDR2 are SGHNT and YYREEE (reference sequence). After removal of 4 bases from V and 5 bases from J, the junction contained 7 bases not matched to a gene. CDR3 in amino acids: CASSPTGNLDTQYF. CDR3 nucleotides: TGTGCCAGCAGCCCGACAGGGAATTTAGATACGCAGTATTTT.

The chain recombines TRBV19 with TRBJ1-6; perhaps TRBD1 as D (5 bases). The CDR3 is 14 residues long. Germline-derived CDR1 and CDR2 are LNHDA and SQIVND (reference sequence). Trimming shortened V by 9 bases and J by 5 bases, and 14 bases separated the two germline ends. CDR3 nucleotides: TGTGCCAGCAGGGATTACTCGAATAATTCACCCCTCCACTTT. Its protein product is CASRDYSNNSPLHF.

A word on this clone: Mismatch with germline at one junction end may stem from a read error. The DNA of the CDR3 is TGTGCCAGCAGATTAGCGGGACAGGGAGGCGATAAGGGCTATGGCTACACCTTC. Translated: CASRLAGQGGDKGYGYTF. This sequence joins TRBV11-2 and TRBJ1-2; TRBD1 aligns across 9 bases. CDR3 length equals 18 residues. The V gene's germline CDR1 is SGHAT and CDR2 FQNNGV. Full variable domain (remainder filled in from reference TRBV11-2 and TRBJ1-2): EAGVAQSPRYKIIEKRQSVAFWCNPISGHATLYWYQQILGQGPKLLIQFQNNGVVDDSQLPKDRFSAERLKGVDSTLKIQPAKLEDSAVYLCASRLAGQGGDKGYGYTFGSGTRLTVV.

The chain joins TRBV15 to TRBJ2-1; weak D call: TRBD1 (6 bases). Looked up from germline, CDR1 is LNHNV and CDR2 is YYDKDF (reference sequence). This CDR3 region has 16 residues. The V end was cut by 0 bases, the J end by 4 bases, with 13 bases between. CDR3: CATSRDDGQSYNEQFF. CDR3 nucleotide sequence: TGTGCCACCAGCAGAGATGACGGACAGAGTTACAATGAGCAGTTCTTC.